One sample yielded the 8 T cell receptor beta chains listed below, sequenced in a study of blood T cell repertoires in COVID-19. The repertoire was sequenced with immunoSEQ multiplex PCR; TCRdb's copy has only in-frame clones and lacks some. Of around 430,000 clones in the sample, 87% were seen once. The sample comprised PBMCs or T cells enriched from blood (not recorded which). These receptors were collected from a woman aged 50 to 60 who had recovered from COVID-19.

This clone was seen ten or more times. Within the sample, other DNA sequences also encode this same CDR3. The chain couples TRBV24-1 to TRBJ2-7; D may be TRBD1 (5 bases). Germline values: CDR1 KGHDR, CDR2 SFDVKD. The CDR3 totals 14 residues. Trimming took off 4 bases at V and 2 bases at J, with 11 bases between the two ends. Here the CDR3 DNA reads TGTGCCACCAGTGACCCCGACAGAGCCTACGAGCAGTACTTC. This codes for CATSDPDRAYEQYF.

The V gene is TRBV16, the J gene TRBJ1-5; possible D gene TRBD1, 5 bases. Germline V gene sequence: CDR1 KGHSY, CDR2 FQNENV. V gave up 3 bases and J gave up 4 bases, with 13 bases separating them. CDR3 length equals 15 residues. CDR3 sequence: CASSHRVSGNQPQHF. The CDR3 DNA reads TGTGCCAGCAGCCACAGGGTCTCCGGAAATCAGCCCCAGCATTTT.

The rearrangement uses TRBV9 and TRBJ2-7; 10 bases match TRBD1. Losses at the gene ends were 0 bases for V and 1 base for J; bases not matched to a gene: 1. CDR1 and CDR2 from the germline V gene are SGDLS and YYNGEE. The CDR3 consists of 15 residues. Here the CDR3 reads CASSVGGQGSYEQYF. For the CDR3, the DNA is TGTGCCAGCAGCGTAGGGGGACAGGGGTCCTACGAGCAGTACTTC. Supplemented by reference TRBV9 and TRBJ2-7, the full variable domain reads DSGVTQTPKHLITATGQRVTLRCSPRSGDLSVYWYQQSLDQGLQFLIQYYNGEERAKGNILERFSAQQFPDLHSELNLSSLELGDSALYFCASSVGGQGSYEQYFGPGTRLTVT.

J is TRBJ1-2 and V is TRBV3-1 (or the pseudogene TRBV3-2); D is unclear. The CDR3 contains 14 residues. V lost 0 bases to trimming and J lost 4 bases, with 9 bases between them. Germline CDR1 reads LGHDT; CDR2 reads YNNKEL (reference sequence). CDR3 sequence (DNA): TGTGCCAGCAGCCAAGATAGCACCAGCTATGGCTACACCTTC. Its translation: CASSQDSTSYGYTF.

V gene TRBV18 combines with J gene TRBJ1-4; 7 positions agree with TRBD1. The V and J ends lost 5 bases and 10 bases, in that order; junction bases with no gene match: 10. CDR1 is KGHSH, CDR2 LQKENI, per germline. The CDR3 sequence is 14 residues long. CDR3 in amino acids: CASSSGTAMGKLFF. For the CDR3, the DNA is TGTGCCAGCTCATCCGGGACAGCCATGGGAAAACTGTTTTTT.

V is TRBV11-3 and J is TRBJ2-3; D is undetermined. Trimming removed 6 bases from V and 3 bases from J, with 10 bases in between. CDR1 SGHNT and CDR2 YENEEA come from the germline V gene. This CDR3 comprises 13 residues. In DNA form, the CDR3 reads TGTGCCAGCAGAGATCCGCGGACAGATACGCAGTATTTT. This gives the protein CASRDPRTDTQYF.

This rearrangement joins TRBV2 to TRBJ2-7; weak D call: TRBD2 (6 bases). Trimming removed 6 bases from V and 13 bases from J, with 16 bases in between. The length of the CDR3 is 11 residues. Looked up from germline, CDR1 is SNHLY and CDR2 is FYNNEI. In DNA form, the CDR3 reads TGTGCCAGCAGCAACGGGGGTTTCATCTACTTC. Protein sequence: CASSNGGFIYF.

The V gene is TRBV5-1, the J gene TRBJ2-2, with 9 bases aligning to TRBD1. The trim removed 0 bases at V and 4 bases at J, leaving 4 bases unmatched. This CDR3 has 16 residues. Germline loops: CDR1 SGHRS, CDR2 YFSETQ. CDR3 nucleotides: TGCGCCAGCAGCTTGGACGGACAGGGGAGCACCGGGGAGCTGTTTTTT. It specifies CASSLDGQGSTGELFF.